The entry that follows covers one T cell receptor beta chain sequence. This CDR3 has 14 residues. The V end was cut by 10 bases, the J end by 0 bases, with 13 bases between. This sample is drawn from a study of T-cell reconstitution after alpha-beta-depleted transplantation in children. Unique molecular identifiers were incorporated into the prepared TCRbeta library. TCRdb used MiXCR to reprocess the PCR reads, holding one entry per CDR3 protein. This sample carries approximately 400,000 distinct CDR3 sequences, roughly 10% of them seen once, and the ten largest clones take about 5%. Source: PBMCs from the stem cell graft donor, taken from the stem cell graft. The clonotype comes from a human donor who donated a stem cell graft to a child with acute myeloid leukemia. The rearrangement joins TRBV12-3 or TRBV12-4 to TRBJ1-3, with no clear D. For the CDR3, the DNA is TGTGCCATCAACCCGGGCCTCTCTGGAAACACCATATATTTT. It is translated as CAINPGLSGNTIYF.